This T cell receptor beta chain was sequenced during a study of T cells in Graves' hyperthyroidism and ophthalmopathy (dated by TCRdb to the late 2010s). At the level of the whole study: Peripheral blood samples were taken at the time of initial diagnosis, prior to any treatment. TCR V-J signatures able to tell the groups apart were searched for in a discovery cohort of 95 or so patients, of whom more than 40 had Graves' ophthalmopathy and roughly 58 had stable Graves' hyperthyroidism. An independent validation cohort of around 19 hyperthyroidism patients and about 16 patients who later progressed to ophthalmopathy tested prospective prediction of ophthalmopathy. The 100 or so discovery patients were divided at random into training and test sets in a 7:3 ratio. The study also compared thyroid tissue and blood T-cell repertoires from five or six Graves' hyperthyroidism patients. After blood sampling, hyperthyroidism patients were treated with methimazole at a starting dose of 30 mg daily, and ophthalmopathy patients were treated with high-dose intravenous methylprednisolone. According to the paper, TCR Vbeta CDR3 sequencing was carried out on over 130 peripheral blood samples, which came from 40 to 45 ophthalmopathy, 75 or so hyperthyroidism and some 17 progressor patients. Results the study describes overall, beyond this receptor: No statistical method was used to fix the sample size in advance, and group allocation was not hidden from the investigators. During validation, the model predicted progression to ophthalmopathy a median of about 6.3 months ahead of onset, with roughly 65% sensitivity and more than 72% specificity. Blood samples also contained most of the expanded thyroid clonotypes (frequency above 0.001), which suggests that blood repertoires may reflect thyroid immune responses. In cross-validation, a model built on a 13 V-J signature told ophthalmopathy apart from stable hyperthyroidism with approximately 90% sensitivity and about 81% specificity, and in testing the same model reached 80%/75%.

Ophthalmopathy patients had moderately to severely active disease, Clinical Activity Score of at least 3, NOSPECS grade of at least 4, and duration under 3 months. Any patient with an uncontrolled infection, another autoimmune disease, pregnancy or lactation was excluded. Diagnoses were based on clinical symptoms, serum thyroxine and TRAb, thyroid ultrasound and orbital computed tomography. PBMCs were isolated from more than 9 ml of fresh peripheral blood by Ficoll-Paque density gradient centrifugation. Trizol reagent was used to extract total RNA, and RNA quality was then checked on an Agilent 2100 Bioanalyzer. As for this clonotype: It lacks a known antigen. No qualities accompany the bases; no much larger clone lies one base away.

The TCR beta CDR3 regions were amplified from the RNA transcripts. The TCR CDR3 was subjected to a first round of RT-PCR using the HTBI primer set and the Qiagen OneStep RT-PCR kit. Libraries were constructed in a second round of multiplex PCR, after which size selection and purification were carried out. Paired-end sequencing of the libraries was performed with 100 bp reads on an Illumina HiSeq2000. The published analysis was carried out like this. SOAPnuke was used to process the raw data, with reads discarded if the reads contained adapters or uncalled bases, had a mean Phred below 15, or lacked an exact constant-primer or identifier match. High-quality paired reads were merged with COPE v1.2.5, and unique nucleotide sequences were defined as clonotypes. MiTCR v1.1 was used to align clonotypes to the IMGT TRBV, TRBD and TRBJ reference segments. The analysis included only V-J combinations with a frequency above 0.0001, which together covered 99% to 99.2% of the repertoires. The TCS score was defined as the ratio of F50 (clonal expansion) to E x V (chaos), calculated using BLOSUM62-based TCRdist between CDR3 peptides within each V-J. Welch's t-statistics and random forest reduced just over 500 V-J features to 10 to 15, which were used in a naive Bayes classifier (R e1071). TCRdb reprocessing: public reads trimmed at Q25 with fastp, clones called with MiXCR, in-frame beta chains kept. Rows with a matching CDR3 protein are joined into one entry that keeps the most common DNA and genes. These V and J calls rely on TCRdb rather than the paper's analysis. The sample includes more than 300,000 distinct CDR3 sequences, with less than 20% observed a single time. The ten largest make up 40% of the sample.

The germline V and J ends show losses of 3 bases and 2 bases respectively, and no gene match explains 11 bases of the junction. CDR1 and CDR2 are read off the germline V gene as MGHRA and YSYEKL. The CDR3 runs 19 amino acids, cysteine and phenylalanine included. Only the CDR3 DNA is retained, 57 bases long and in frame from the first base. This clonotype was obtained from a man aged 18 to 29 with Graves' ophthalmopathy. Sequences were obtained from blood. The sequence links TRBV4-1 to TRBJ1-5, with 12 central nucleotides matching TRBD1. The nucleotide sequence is TGCGCCAGCAGCCACCCCGGGACAGGGGGCGACGGGGGCAATCAGCCCCAGCATTTT. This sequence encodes CASSHPGTGGDGGNQPQHF.